This TCR beta chain was identified during a study of PD-1 blockade in classical Hodgkin lymphoma. Study-level results: TCR diversity at baseline was reported to be reduced in newly diagnosed patients relative to healthy donors.

In every patient, relapse followed autologous stem cell transplantation, while exposure to brentuximab vedotin differed. Method: immunoSEQ multiplex PCR; TCRdb's copy keeps in-frame clones and lacks some. The table lists 25,000 to 35,000 clones, roughly 70% of them singletons. A remark on this clone: Its cognate antigen is unknown.

This CDR3 is 14 amino acids long. V lost 5 bases and J lost 4; bases outside the gene matches: 3. Germline V gene lookup returns CDR1 SEHNR and CDR2 FQNEAQ (reference sequence). The V gene is TRBV7-9, the J gene TRBJ2-5, with 11 positions matching TRBD1. The receptor comes from a human donor with classical Hodgkin lymphoma. The sample consisted of peripheral blood mononuclear cells (PBMCs), taken before the second cycle of nivolumab. The CDR3 protein is CASSTGTGGETQYF. In nucleotides, the CDR3 is TGTGCCAGCAGCACCGGGACAGGGGGAGAGACCCAGTACTTC.